These 21 T cell receptor beta chains share one sample of origin, sequenced in a study of vaccination and CD4 T cells after COVID-19 (dated by TCRdb to 2022 to 2024). No antigens are known for them. The protocol used for the library was PCR. For sequencing, an Illumina iSeq 100 was employed. DNA from cultured CD4+ T cells underwent TCR sequencing with the Oncomine TCR Beta short-read assay at the Johns Hopkins FTIC core. TCRdb ran its own pipeline on the public reads, namely fastp trimming at Q25 and MiXCR clone calling, and kept in-frame beta chains. Rows merge per CDR3 protein into single entries with the most common DNA and genes. The sample table lists 20,000 to 25,000 distinct CDR3 sequences, around 35% of them with a count of one. Together, the top ten hold 4% to 5.5% of the sample. The treatment or condition label here, explained by the study, means: approximately nine-day PBMC culture with coronavirus spike peptide pools or control peptides (ViraFEST assay).

Sequenced here: CD4+ T cells from blood, cultured in vitro, sampled before SARS-CoV-2 vaccination. Receptors originate from a human donor who had recovered from COVID-19.

The table lists this clonotype with a few counts. The chain has TRBV28 and TRBJ2-3; 13 bases match TRBD2. The trim removed 4 bases at V and 2 bases at J, leaving 3 bases unmatched. Germline V gene data show CDR1 as MDHEN and CDR2 as SYDVKM. The CDR3 extends over 16 amino acids. The CDR3 region is CASSSGLAGFTDTQYF. In DNA form, the CDR3 reads TGTGCCAGCAGTTCGGGACTAGCGGGGTTCACAGATACGCAGTATTTT.

The gene calls are TRBV12-3 or TRBV12-4 and TRBJ2-3, with 9 bases fitting TRBD2. CDR3 length: 14 residues. V lost 1 base and J lost 6; bases outside the gene matches: 2. CDR3 sequence: CASSLGTSEDTQYF. Written as DNA, the CDR3 is TGTGCCAGCAGTTTAGGGACTAGCGAGGATACGCAGTATTTT.

The rearrangement links TRBV20-1 to TRBJ2-5; D assignment may be TRBD1 or TRBD2 (6 bases each). V lost 6 bases and J lost 4, with 21 bases in between. The CDR3 loop spans 15 amino acids. In germline, CDR1 is DFQATT, CDR2 SNEGSKA (reference sequence). The CDR3: CSAQGGVRRAETQYF. The CDR3 DNA reads TGCAGTGCACAGGGTGGGGTCCGGAGGGCAGAGACCCAGTACTTC.

The chain uses TRBV20-1 and TRBJ1-3; a possible D gene is TRBD1 (6 bases). CDR3 size: 13 residues. V was shortened by 5 bases and J by 4 bases, with 12 bases between the two germline ends. Germline lookup yields CDR1 DFQATT and CDR2 SNEGSKA (reference sequence). CDR3 amino acids: CSALDRLGNTIYF. CDR3 bases: TGCAGTGCTCTGGACAGACTCGGAAACACCATATATTTT.

V and J are TRBV9 and TRBJ2-1; the match to TRBD1 covers 7 bases. The CDR3 is 15 amino acids. The V gene end was trimmed by 4 bases and the J gene end by 9 bases; junction bases not matched to a gene: 13. CDR1 and CDR2 (germline): SGDLS, YYNGEE. The CDR3 bases are TGTGCCAGCAGCCCCACGGCACAGGGGTTCGGTGAGCAGTTCTTC. This translates into CASSPTAQGFGEQFF.

The chain has TRBV2 and TRBJ1-5, with D perhaps matching TRBD1 (6 bases). Trimming removed 6 bases from V and 5 bases from J, with 11 bases in between. This CDR3 has 13 amino acids. In germline, CDR1 is SNHLY, CDR2 FYNNEI. As DNA, the CDR3 is TGTGCCAGCAGGAAAGACAGGTATCAGCCCCAGCATTTT. Protein sequence: CASRKDRYQPQHF.

This clonotype came up a few times. This sequence joins TRBV30 and TRBJ1-2, with D tentatively TRBD1 (6 bases). The CDR3 has 15 amino acids. V lost 2 bases and J lost 2, with 15 bases in between. Germline V gene data show CDR1 as GTSNPN and CDR2 as SVGIG (reference sequence). In DNA form, the CDR3 reads TGTGCCTGGAGTTGGTGGGGACAAACCAACTATGGCTACACCTTC. Translated, it gives CAWSWWGQTNYGYTF. Full variable domain (outside the CDR3, taken from reference TRBV30 and TRBJ1-2): SQTIHQWPATLVQPVGSPLSLECTVEGTSNPNLYWYRQAAGRGLQLLFYSVGIGQISSEVPQNLSASRPQDRQFILSSKKLLLSDSGFYLCAWSWWGQTNYGYTFGSGTRLTVV.

Worth noting for this clonotype: At one end, the junction sequence differs from germline, possibly due to a read error. The V gene is TRBV7-2, the J gene TRBJ2-7; possibly TRBD2 for D (5 bases). The CDR3 runs to 14 residues. CDR1 is SGHTA and CDR2 is FQGNSA in the germline V gene. The CDR3 reads CASSLDVGVRTRDF. The CDR3 DNA reads as TGTGCCAGCAGCTTAGACGTGGGAGTGAGAACTCGGGATTTC.

The chain recombines TRBV6-2 or TRBV6-3 with TRBJ2-1, with TRBD1 matching 12 bases. V lost 7 bases to trimming and J lost 6 bases; unmatched junction nucleotides: 7. Germline assignment: CDR1 MNHEY and CDR2 SVGEGT. This CDR3 comprises 15 residues. CDR3 residues: CASTRDRGRINEQFF. CDR3 bases: TGTGCCAGCACCCGGGACAGGGGGCGGATCAATGAGCAGTTCTTC.

This chain uses TRBV21-1 with TRBJ2-5; the D segment call TRBD1 is taken from the table without a DNA check. TRBV21-1 corresponds to a pseudogene. The CDR3 extends over 19 amino acids. CDR3 protein: CASSIGTGDASQPQETQYF. The CDR3 DNA is TGTGCCAGCAGCATCGGGACAGGGGACGCCTCTCAACCCCAAGAGACCCAGTACTTC.

This clonotype was observed a few times. The chain has TRBV25-1 and TRBJ2-7; D is undetermined. This CDR3 contains 14 residues. V was clipped by 5 bases and J by 3 bases, with 14 bases between them. Germline V gives CDR1 MGHDK, CDR2 SYGVNS. Here the CDR3 DNA reads TGTGCCAGCAGTAACTCACCTGCCCGCTACGAGCAGTACTTC. Amino acid sequence: CASSNSPARYEQYF.

The chain employs TRBV7-2 and TRBJ2-2; D may match TRBD1 or TRBD2 (6 bases each). Germline CDR1 SGHTA, CDR2 FQGNSA. Trimming stripped 2 bases from V and 4 bases from J, with 17 bases between. The CDR3 contains 17 residues. The CDR3 DNA is TGTGCCAGCAGCTTACGGAGGGGGGCGGTCGGCACCGGGGAGCTGTTTTTT. Translated, it gives CASSLRRGAVGTGELFF.

This clonotype appeared a few times. The chain carries TRBV6-2 or TRBV6-3 and TRBJ1-5; TRBD1 aligns across 7 bases. This CDR3 comprises 13 residues. The junction had 6 bases not matched to a gene; V was cut back by 6 bases and J by 7 bases. Germline CDR1 reads MNHEY; CDR2 reads SVGEGT. CDR3 sequence reads: CASRTGSGQPQHF. The CDR3 DNA reads TGTGCCAGCAGGACAGGGTCGGGACAGCCCCAGCATTTT.

This clonotype was found a few times. V is TRBV11-1 and J is TRBJ2-3; the match to TRBD1 covers 12 bases. Germline V gene sequence: CDR1 SGHAT, CDR2 FQDESV (reference sequence). V was clipped by 5 bases and J by 5 bases; unmatched bases: 8. CDR3 length equals 16 residues. CDR3 nucleotides: TGTGCCAGCAGCGCCGGGGACAGGGGGCCCGGAGATACGCAGTATTTT. This translates into CASSAGDRGPGDTQYF.

DNA for the CDR3: TGTGCCAGCACAGCGGAGACAACCTACAATGAGCAGTTCTTC. It translates to CASTAETTYNEQFF. The V gene is TRBV2, the J gene TRBJ2-1; D possibly corresponds to TRBD2 (5 bases). V lost 7 bases and J 2 bases, leaving 12 bases between the germline ends. Germline V CDR1 and CDR2: SNHLY, FYNNEI. CDR3 length: 14 amino acids.

This clonotype was counted only a few times. This chain links TRBV7-2 with TRBJ2-2; weak D call: TRBD2 (5 bases). Germline V lookup: CDR1 SGHTA, CDR2 FQGNSA. The V gene lost 5 bases and the J gene lost 4 bases, with 14 bases spanning the gap. This CDR3 contains 15 residues. The CDR3 coding sequence is TGTGCCAGCAGCGCGGACTCGCCACGCACCGGGGAGCTGTTTTTT. Protein sequence: CASSADSPRTGELFF.

V gene TRBV28 combines with J gene TRBJ2-7; perhaps TRBD1 as D (5 bases). Germline-derived CDR1 and CDR2 are MDHEN and SYDVKM. V was cut by 6 bases and J by 4 bases, with 13 bases left in between. CDR3 length: 13 residues. The CDR3 nucleotides read TGTGCCAGCAGGTCGACACACAGGTACGAGCAGTACTTC. Its protein product is CASRSTHRYEQYF.

This clonotype has more than one count but fewer than ten. The chain combines TRBV7-2 with TRBJ2-7; D not resolved. The CDR3 covers 12 residues. V was cut by 1 base and J by 2 bases, with 3 bases left in between. Germline CDR1 and CDR2: SGHTA and FQGNSA. For the CDR3, the DNA is TGTGCCAGCAGCTTAGATACCTACGAGCAGTACTTC. Translated, it gives CASSLDTYEQYF. Drawing the rest from reference TRBV7-2 and TRBJ2-7, the complete variable domain is GAGVSQSPSNKVTEKGKDVELRCDPISGHTALYWYRQSLGQGLEFLIYFQGNSAPDKSGLPSDRFSAERTGGSVSTLTIQRTQQEDSAVYLCASSLDTYEQYFGPGTRLTVT.

The chain is built from TRBV27 and TRBJ1-2; perhaps TRBD1 as D (6 bases). This CDR3 is built from 13 residues. Germline CDR1 reads MNHEY; CDR2 reads SMNVEV (reference sequence). Trimming took off 8 bases at V and 2 bases at J, with 12 bases between the two ends. The CDR3 DNA reads as TGTGCCAGCGGAACAGGGCACAACTATGGCTACACCTTC. Translating it yields CASGTGHNYGYTF.

The J gene is TRBJ1-2, the V gene TRBV6-1, with a possible D match to TRBD1 (6 bases). The length of the CDR3 is 13 residues. V lost 10 bases and J lost 7, with 19 bases in between. CDR1 is MNHNS and CDR2 is SASEGT in the germline V gene. CDR3 DNA sequence: TGTGCCACCTATACAGGGAGTATCTCTGGCTACACCTTC. Its protein is CATYTGSISGYTF.

This clonotype is medium-sized. The J gene is TRBJ2-2, the V gene TRBV20-1; D remains ambiguous. V lost 1 base, J lost 10 bases, and 13 bases lay in between. This CDR3 region has 13 residues. The germline CDR1 and CDR2 sequences are DFQATT and SNEGSKA (reference sequence). This CDR3 is CSARGTLPEELFF. CDR3 coding DNA: TGCAGTGCTAGAGGGACCCTGCCGGAGGAGCTGTTTTTT.